Listed here are 10 T cell receptor beta chains from one sample, sequenced in a study of cytomegalovirus exposure and HLA in healthy donors. The PCR employed 60 Vbeta primers together with 13 Jbeta primers. Profiling relied on immunoSEQ multiplex PCR, and the TCRdb table lists in-frame clones only, not all of them. The table has around 180,000 clones, around 86% seen once. The sample consisted of PBMCs. The receptors here all came from a woman younger than 35 in good health and CMV-seronegative.

In DNA form, the CDR3 reads TGTGCCAGTAGTATCGGGACTAGCGGGAGGCTAGCTGAGCAGTTCTTC. This encodes CASSIGTSGRLAEQFF. The chain links TRBV19 to TRBJ2-1; 15 bases line up with TRBD2. Trimming took 3 bases from V and 9 from J; bases not matched to a gene: 6. Looked up from germline, CDR1 is LNHDA and CDR2 is SQIVND (reference sequence). There are 16 residues in the CDR3.

This clone has just a few counts. The chain carries TRBV4-1 and TRBJ1-6; 7 bases match TRBD1. Germline CDR1 MGHRA, CDR2 YSYEKL. J gave up 6 bases and V 5 bases, and 4 bases lay outside the gene matches. The CDR3 is made up of 14 amino acids. CDR3 in amino acids: CASSSGQINSPLHF. The CDR3 nucleotides read TGCGCCAGCAGCTCGGGACAGATTAATTCACCCCTCCACTTT.

The chain links TRBV18 to TRBJ2-7, with a weak D call TRBD1 (6 bases). Germline lookup yields CDR1 KGHSH and CDR2 LQKENI. Trimming cost V 3 bases and J 4 bases, with 10 bases left between them. This CDR3 has 13 residues. As DNA, the CDR3 is TGTGCCAGCTCACCCTTTGGACAGTACGAGCAGTACTTC. It specifies CASSPFGQYEQYF.

Comment on this clone: At one end, the junction sequence differs from germline, possibly due to a read error. V and J are TRBV7-9 and TRBJ1-2; 7 bases map to TRBD1. The germline CDR1 and CDR2 sequences are SEHNR and FQNEAQ (reference sequence). The CDR3 consists of 16 residues. CDR3 sequence: CSSSLGTAGGSYGYTF. CDR3 coding DNA: TGTTCCAGCAGCTTAGGGACAGCAGGGGGGAGCTATGGCTACACCTTC. Variable domain in full (rest from reference TRBV7-9 and TRBJ1-2): DTGVSQNPRHKITKRGQNVTFRCDPISEHNRLYWYRQTLGQGPEFLTYFQNEAQLEKSRLLSDRFSAERPKGSFSTLEIQRTEQGDSAMYLCSSSLGTAGGSYGYTFGSGTRLTVV.

The V gene is TRBV7-9, the J gene TRBJ2-5, with TRBD2 matching 7 bases. The CDR3 contains 15 residues. V was pared by 4 bases and J by 5 bases, with 10 bases of the junction left unmatched. Germline lookup yields CDR1 SEHNR and CDR2 FQNEAQ (reference sequence). CDR3 bases: TGTGCCAGCAGCTCCTGGACTAGTGTTGGCGAGACCCAGTACTTC. Amino acid sequence: CASSSWTSVGETQYF.

The genes are TRBV5-1 and TRBJ1-1, with D unresolved. Germline V lookup: CDR1 SGHRS, CDR2 YFSETQ. The CDR3 is 15 residues long. V shed 0 bases and J shed 2 bases, with 11 bases lying between them. CDR3 in amino acids: CASSLAQDANTEAFF. CDR3 nucleotides: TGCGCCAGCAGCTTGGCCCAGGATGCAAACACTGAAGCTTTCTTT.

V usage is TRBV4-3 and J usage is TRBJ2-1; 14 nucleotides agree with TRBD2. The CDR3 consists of 17 residues. Germline V gene sequence: CDR1 LGHNA, CDR2 YSLEER. Trimming took 4 bases from V and 7 from J; bases not matched to a gene: 9. The CDR3 DNA reads as TGCGCCAGCAGCCGCCGACTAGCGGGAGGGCCTGGGAATGAGCAGTTCTTC. It specifies CASSRRLAGGPGNEQFF.

This chain connects TRBV28 to TRBJ1-2, with TRBD1 matching over 8 bases. Germline V lookup: CDR1 MDHEN, CDR2 SYDVKM. CDR3 length equals 14 residues. With V trimmed by 8 bases and J by 3 bases, 8 bases remained unmatched. The CDR3 spells CASRPGGGHYGYTF. Written as DNA, the CDR3 is TGTGCCAGCCGACCAGGGGGCGGGCACTATGGCTACACCTTC.

This clone occurred once. The rearrangement joins TRBV4-2 to TRBJ2-7; D is perhaps TRBD1 (6 bases). The CDR3 totals 16 residues. Germline lookup yields CDR1 LGHNA and CDR2 YNFKEQ. V was trimmed by 1 base and J by 1 base, leaving 14 bases between them. The CDR3 nucleotides are TGTGCCAGCAGCCAAGTCACAGGGTTAGGGTCCTACGAGCAGTACTTC. Its translation is CASSQVTGLGSYEQYF.

The rearrangement uses TRBV6-6 and TRBJ2-3; 11 bases map to TRBD1. The CDR3 covers 15 residues. CDR1 is MNHNY, CDR2 SVGAGI, per germline (reference sequence). V shed 10 bases, J shed 4 bases, and the junction held 10 bases outside the gene matches. The CDR3 coding sequence is TGTGCCACCCGTCGGCGGGACAGGGGGGCAGATACGCAGTATTTT. It codes for CATRRRDRGADTQYF.